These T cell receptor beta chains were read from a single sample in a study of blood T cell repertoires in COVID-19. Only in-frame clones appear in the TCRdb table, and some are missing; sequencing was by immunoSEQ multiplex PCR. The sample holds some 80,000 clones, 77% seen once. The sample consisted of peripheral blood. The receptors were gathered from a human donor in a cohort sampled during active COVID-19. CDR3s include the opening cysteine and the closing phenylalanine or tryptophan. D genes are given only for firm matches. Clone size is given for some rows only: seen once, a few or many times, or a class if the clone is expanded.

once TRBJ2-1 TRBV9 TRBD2 TGTGCCAGCAGCATGACTGGCGGGGGGGCTGACGGTGAGCAGTTCTTC CASSMTGGGADGEQFF
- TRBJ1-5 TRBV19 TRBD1 TGTGCCAGTAATGAGGGACAGGCCTATCAGCCCCAGCATTTT CASNEGQAYQPQHF
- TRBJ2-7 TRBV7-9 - TGTGCCAGCAGCTTAGGAGATGAGCAGTACTTC CASSLGDEQYF
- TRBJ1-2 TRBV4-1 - TGCGCCAGCAGCCAAGCTCCCTCTACGAGGGAACTTAACTATGGCTACACCTTC CASSQAPSTRELNYGYTF
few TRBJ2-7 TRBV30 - TGTGCCTGGAGTCCCTACAGTTCCCCCAAAGCCTCCTACGAGCAGTACTTC CAWSPYSSPKASYEQYF
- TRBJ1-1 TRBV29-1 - TGCAGCGTTGACCCGGGACAACGGAACACTGAAGCTTTCTTT CSVDPGQRNTEAFF
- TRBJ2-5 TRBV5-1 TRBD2 TGCGCCAGCAGCTGGGGACTAGCATTCGTCGAGACCCAGTACTTC CASSWGLAFVETQYF
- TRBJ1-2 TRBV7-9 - TGTGCCAGCAGCCCGGGATCAGCGGGGTTGATCAACTATGGCTACACCTTC CASSPGSAGLINYGYTF
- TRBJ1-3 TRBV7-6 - TGTGCCAGCAGTTACCGCGGTATGGGTGGAAACACCATATATTTT CASSYRGMGGNTIYF
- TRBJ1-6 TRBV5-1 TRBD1 TGCGCCAGCAGCTTGGTCCCGACAGGGGATAATTCACCCCTCCACTTT CASSLVPTGDNSPLHF
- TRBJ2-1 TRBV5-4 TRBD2 TGTGCCAGCAGCTCGAGGGTAGCGGGGGGGAGTCGCTACAATGAGCAGTTCTTC CASSSRVAGGSRYNEQFF
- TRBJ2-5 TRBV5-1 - TGCGCCAGCAGCGTTCAAGGGGGAGGGGAGACCCAGTACTTC CASSVQGGGETQYF
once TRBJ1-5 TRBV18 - TGTGCCAGCTCACTGCAGGGTGGTGGTGCCAATAGCAATCAGCCCCAGCATTTT CASSLQGGGANSNQPQHF
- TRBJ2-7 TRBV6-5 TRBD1 TGTGCCAGCAGAAAGACAGGGGGCAAGAACGAGCAGTACTTC CASRKTGGKNEQYF
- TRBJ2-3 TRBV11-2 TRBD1 TGTGCCAGCAGCTCCAGGACAGGGGTAGCAGATACGCAGTATTTT CASSSRTGVADTQYF
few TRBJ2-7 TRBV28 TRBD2 TGTGCCAGCAGTTTCGGACTAGCGGACCTCTACGAGCAGTACTTC CASSFGLADLYEQYF
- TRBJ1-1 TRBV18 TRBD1 TGTGCCAGCTCGACAGGGTTGGGGACTGAAGCTTTCTTT CASSTGLGTEAFF
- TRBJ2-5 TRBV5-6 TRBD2 TGTGCCAGCTCCCGACTAGCGGGGTACCAAGAGACCCAGTACTTC CASSRLAGYQETQYF
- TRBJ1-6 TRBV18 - TGTGCCAGCTCACCGAATGGCAGGGGCTATAATTCACCCCTCCACTTT CASSPNGRGYNSPLHF
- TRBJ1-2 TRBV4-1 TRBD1 TGCGCCAGCAGCCCGGGACAGCTATCCGGTGGCTACACCTTC CASSPGQLSGGYTF
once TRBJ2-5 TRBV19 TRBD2 TGTGCCAGTAGTATACTAGCGGGGGGGCGGGAGACCCAGTACTTC CASSILAGGRETQYF
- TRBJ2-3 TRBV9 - TGTGCCAGCAGCGTAGCCGGGGACTTTTCCACAGATACGCAGTATTTT CASSVAGDFSTDTQYF
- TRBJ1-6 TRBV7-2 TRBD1 TGTGCCAGCAGCCCCCGACAGGGTGATTCACCCCTCCACTTT CASSPRQGDSPLHF
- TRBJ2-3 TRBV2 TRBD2 TGTGCCAGCAGTGAAACAGGGGCTAGCGGGGACACAGATACGCAGTATTTT CASSETGASGDTDTQYF
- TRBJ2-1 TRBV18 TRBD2 TGTGCCAGCTCACCACTCAGCGGGGGAAACTACAATGAGCAGTTCTTC CASSPLSGGNYNEQFF
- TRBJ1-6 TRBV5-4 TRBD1 TGTGCCAGCAGTCCGGGACAGGGTCCTCTGGGGAATTCACCCCTCCACTTT CASSPGQGPLGNSPLHF
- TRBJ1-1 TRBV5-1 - TGCGCCAGCAGCCCCAGGATGAACACTGAAGCTTTCTTT CASSPRMNTEAFF
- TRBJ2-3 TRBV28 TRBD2 TGTGCCAGCAGCCTTAAGCGGGGACCCGGGGATACGCAGTATTTT CASSLKRGPGDTQYF
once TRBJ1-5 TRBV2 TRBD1 TGTGCCAGCAGTTCCTCGAGGGGGCCCGTCGGGCCCCAGCATTTT CASSSSRGPVGPQHF
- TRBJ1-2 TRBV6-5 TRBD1 TGTGCCAGCAGTTCGAGGACAGGGGGTGGTGGCTACACCTTC CASSSRTGGGGYTF